The next 10 T cell receptor beta chains were all read from a single sample in a study of CD8+ T cells in alopecia areata. In each case, RNA was isolated and then reverse transcribed into cDNA as the sequencing template. Some clones are missing from TCRdb's copy, which holds only in-frame ones; the method was immunoSEQ multiplex PCR. This repertoire lists roughly 110,000 clones without singletons; less than 20% sits in the top ten. The specimen was lesional skin. These receptors originate from a C3H/HeJ mouse with alopecia areata. Strain haplotype (MHC): H2-k.

There are a few counts of this clone. The listed genes are named as in mouse. The read terminates 4 residues ahead of where the CDR3 ends, so the germline J gene completes it. The chain is built from TRBV19 and TRBJ1-2, with 7 bases aligning to TRBD1. Germline CDR1 reads FNHDT; CDR2 reads SITEND (reference sequence). This CDR3 has 14 amino acids. The sequenced CDR3 bases are TGTGCCAGCAGTATACAGGGGGGGAGGTCC. Translating gives CASSIQGGRS. The CDR3 as a whole reads CASSIQGGRSDYTF.

Details on this clone: TCRdb's protein does not match the DNA translation at residue 12; the protein provided is translated from the DNA. Gene names are mouse gene names. The read terminates 3 residues ahead of where the CDR3 ends, so the germline J gene completes it. This chain links TRBV1 with TRBJ1-6; TRBD1 agrees at 8 bases. TRBJ1-6 is placed among ORFs of uncertain function. Germline V gene sequence: CDR1 NSQYPW, CDR2 LRSPGD (reference sequence). Trimming cost V 3 bases and J 8 bases; bases outside gene matches: 6. This CDR3 is 15 amino acids long. CDR3 DNA (partial): TGCACCTGCAGTGCGAGGGACAGGTGGGATTCGCCC. Translated: CTCSARDRWDSP. The complete CDR3 sequence is CTCSARDRWDSPLYF.

Details on this clone: Gene names follow the mouse nomenclature. The DNA ends 4 residues before the CDR3 does, and the rest of the CDR3 is filled in from the germline J gene. This sequence joins TRBV1 and TRBJ2-7; 8 bases fit TRBD1. This CDR3 is built from 16 residues. The trim removed 2 bases at V and 0 bases at J, leaving 6 bases unmatched. Germline V gene sequence: CDR1 NSQYPW, CDR2 LRSPGD (reference sequence). The part of the CDR3 DNA that was read is TGCACCTGCAGTGCACAGCGGACAGGGAGCTCCTAT. This gives the protein CTCSAQRTGSSY. The full CDR3 protein reads CTCSAQRTGSSYEQYF.

In its sample, this clone was seen a few times. Gene and germline names: mouse. The read is 4 residues too short to cover the CDR3 end, so that end is filled in from the germline J gene. The chain recombines TRBV19 with TRBJ1-1; 9 nucleotides line up with TRBD1. This CDR3 has 12 residues. CDR1 is FNHDT, CDR2 SITEND, per germline (reference sequence). The DNA read from the CDR3 is TGTGCCAGCAAACCGGGACAGGGA. It yields the protein CASKPGQG. In full, the CDR3 reads CASKPGQGEVFF.

Turning to this clone: TCRdb lists a protein that is different at residue 13 from the translated DNA; the protein given here uses the DNA translation. Gene names denote mouse genes. Read coverage stops 3 residues before the CDR3 terminus; the germline J gene supplies the remainder. V and J are TRBV17 and TRBJ1-3, with 7 bases fitting TRBD1. This CDR3 is 16 amino acids long. Germline V lookup: CDR1 MNHDT, CDR2 YYDKIL. J lost 0 bases, V lost 3 bases, and 5 bases had no gene match. The CDR3 spells CASSSIQGDSGNTLYF. Partial CDR3 DNA: TGTGCTAGCAGTAGTATCCAGGGGGATTCTGGAAATACG. The full variable domain, with the rest looked up from reference TRBV17 and TRBJ1-3, is DTTVKQNPRYKLARVGKPVNLICSQTMNHDTMYWYQKKPNQAPKLLLFYYDKILNREADTFEKFQSSRPNNSFCSLYIGSAGLEYSAMYLCASSSIQGDSGNTLYFGEGSRLIVV.

This clone was seen only a few times. The gene symbols are mouse symbols. The CDR3 is cut off 4 residues early in the read; its end comes from the germline J gene. V gene TRBV13-3 combines with J gene TRBJ2-5, with TRBD2 identical over 7 bases. Losses at the gene ends were 5 bases for V and 3 bases for J; bases not matched to a gene: 9. Germline lookup yields CDR1 NNHDY and CDR2 SYVADS. This CDR3 contains 15 residues. The CDR3 DNA, read in part, is TGTGCCAGCAGCGATCCGGGACTGTTTCAAGAC. It specifies CASSDPGLFQD. The CDR3 as a whole reads CASSDPGLFQDTQYF.

This clone was picked up a small number of times. The genes and germline here are from mouse. The CDR3 is cut off 4 residues early in the read; its end comes from the germline J gene. J is TRBJ1-1 and V is TRBV1, with 8 bases aligning to TRBD1. The germline V gene encodes CDR1 NSQYPW and CDR2 LRSPGD (reference sequence). The CDR3 is 15 amino acids. The sequenced part of the CDR3 DNA is TGCACCTGCAGTCCTACCTCCAGGGGGCGAACA. Translated, it gives CTCSPTSRGRT. The whole CDR3 is CTCSPTSRGRTEVFF.

With respect to this clone: Gene names are the mouse ones. With the read ending 4 residues before the CDR3 end, the germline J gene is used to fill in that end. The chain combines TRBV13-3 with TRBJ2-1; TRBD1 aligns across 8 bases. This CDR3 region has 14 residues. Trimming took 1 base from V and 6 from J; bases not matched to a gene: 3. Germline CDR1 and CDR2: NNHDY and SYVADS. The sequenced CDR3 bases are TGTGCCAGCAGTGATCAGGGGGCGTTTGCT. It encodes CASSDQGAFA. The CDR3 in its entirety is CASSDQGAFAEQFF.

Concerning this clone itself: The listed genes are named as in mouse. Sequencing ends 4 residues short of the CDR3 end; the germline J gene provides the rest. The V call is TRBV1, the J call TRBJ2-3, with 8 bases lining up with TRBD2. Germline CDR1 and CDR2: NSQYPW and LRSPGD (reference sequence). The CDR3 sequence is 15 residues long. J gave up 3 bases and V 1 base, and 3 bases lay outside the gene matches. Incomplete CDR3 DNA: TGCACCTGCAGTGCAGTCCCTGGGGGGGCAGAA. This encodes CTCSAVPGGAE. The whole CDR3 sequence reads CTCSAVPGGAETLYF.

As concerns this clone: TCRdb lists a protein that is different at residue 12 from the translated DNA; the protein given here uses the DNA translation. Here the gene names and germline are mouse. Read data end 3 residues before the CDR3 end; the end is taken from the germline J gene. The chain recombines TRBV19 with TRBJ1-3; 7 nucleotides agree with TRBD1. The J segment lost 4 bases and the V segment lost 4 bases, leaving 8 bases of the junction unmatched. Germline CDR1 FNHDT, CDR2 SITEND (reference sequence). CDR3 length equals 15 residues. Partial CDR3 DNA: TGTGCCAGCAGTCCCCTACAGGGGCAGGGAAATACG. Protein: CASSPLQGQGNT. The entire CDR3 protein reads CASSPLQGQGNTLYF.